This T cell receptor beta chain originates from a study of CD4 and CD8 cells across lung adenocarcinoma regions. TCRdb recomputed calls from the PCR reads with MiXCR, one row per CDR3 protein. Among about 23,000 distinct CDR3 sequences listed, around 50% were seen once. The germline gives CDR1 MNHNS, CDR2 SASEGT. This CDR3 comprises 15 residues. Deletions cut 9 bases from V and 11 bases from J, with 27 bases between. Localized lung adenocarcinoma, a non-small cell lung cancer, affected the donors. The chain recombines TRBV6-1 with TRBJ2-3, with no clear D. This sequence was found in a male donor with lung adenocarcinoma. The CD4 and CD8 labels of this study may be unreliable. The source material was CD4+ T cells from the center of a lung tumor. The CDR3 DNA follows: TGTGCCAGGGGCCTCCAGGCCGTGATTACAGATGAGCAGTATTTT. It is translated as CARGLQAVITDEQYF.